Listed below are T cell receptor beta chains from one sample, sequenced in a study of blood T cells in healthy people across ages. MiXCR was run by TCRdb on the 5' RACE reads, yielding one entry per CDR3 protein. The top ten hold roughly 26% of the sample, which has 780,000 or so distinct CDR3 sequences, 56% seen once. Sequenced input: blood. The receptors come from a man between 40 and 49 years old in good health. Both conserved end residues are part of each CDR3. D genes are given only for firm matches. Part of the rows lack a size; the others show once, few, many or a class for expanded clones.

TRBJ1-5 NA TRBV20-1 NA CSASSGDNQPQHF TGCAGTGCTAGTAGCGGGGATAATCAGCCCCAGCATTTT
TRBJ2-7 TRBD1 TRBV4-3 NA CTSSQDQGAYEQYF TGCACCAGCAGCCAAGATCAGGGGGCCTACGAGCAGTACTTC
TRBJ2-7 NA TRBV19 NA CATLGAYNEQYF TGTGCCACCCTGGGCGCCTACAATGAGCAGTACTTC
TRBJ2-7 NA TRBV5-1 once CAGSPDTNEQYF TGCGCCGGCAGCCCTGACACAAATGAGCAGTACTTC
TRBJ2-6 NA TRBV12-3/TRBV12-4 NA CASSFGRSGANVLTF TGTGCCAGCAGTTTCGGGCGGTCTGGGGCCAACGTCCTGACTTTC
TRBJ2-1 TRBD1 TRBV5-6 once CASSGTGDSYNEQFF TGTGCCAGCAGCGGAACAGGGGACTCCTACAATGAGCAGTTCTTC
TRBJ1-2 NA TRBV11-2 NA CASSFDGSRYGYTF TGTGCCAGCAGCTTCGATGGAAGCCGCTATGGCTACACCTTC
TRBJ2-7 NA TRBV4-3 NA CASSQDFSFSEQYF TGCGCCAGCAGCCAAGATTTCTCTTTCTCCGAGCAGTACTTC
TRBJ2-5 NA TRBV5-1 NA CASNEQYF TGCGCCAGCAATGAGCAGTACTTC
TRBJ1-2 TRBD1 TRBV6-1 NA CASRAEDRDYGYTF TGTGCCAGCAGGGCAGAGGACAGGGACTATGGCTACACCTTC
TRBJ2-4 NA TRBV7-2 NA CASSLDRVTKNIQYF TGTGCCAGCAGCTTAGACAGGGTTACCAAAAACATTCAGTACTTC
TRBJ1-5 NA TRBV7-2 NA CASSSTWGSNQPQHF TGTGCCAGCAGCTCCACGTGGGGTAGCAATCAGCCCCAGCATTTT
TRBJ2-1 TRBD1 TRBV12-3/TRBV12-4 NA CASRALGTGGRAEQFF TGTGCCAGCAGAGCACTTGGGACAGGGGGCAGGGCTGAGCAGTTCTTC
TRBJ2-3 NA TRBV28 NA CASTNQGMGSVDTQYF TGTGCCAGCACTAACCAAGGGATGGGGTCGGTAGATACGCAGTATTTT
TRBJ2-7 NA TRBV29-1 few CSGSGRRNQYF TGCAGCGGGAGTGGGCGTCGGAATCAGTACTTC
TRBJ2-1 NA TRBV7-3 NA CASSLNLARYNEQFF TGTGCCAGCAGCTTAAACCTAGCGCGCTACAATGAGCAGTTCTTC
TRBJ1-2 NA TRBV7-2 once CASSLGNGQSTNYGYTF TGTGCCAGCAGCTTAGGAAATGGACAGAGTACTAACTATGGCTACACCTTC
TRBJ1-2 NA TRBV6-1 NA CASKETEYYGYTF TGTGCCAGCAAAGAGACAGAATACTATGGCTACACCTTC
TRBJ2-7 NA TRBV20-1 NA CSAFNPTGLTYEQYF TGCAGTGCTTTCAATCCTACAGGACTTACCTACGAGCAGTACTTC
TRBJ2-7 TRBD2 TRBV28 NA CATIRTSGTYEQYF TGTGCCACCATCAGGACTAGCGGGACCTACGAGCAGTACTTC
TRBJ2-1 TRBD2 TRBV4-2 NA CASSLPSGGVNNEQFF TGTGCCAGCAGCCTTCCTAGCGGGGGGGTTAACAATGAGCAGTTCTTC
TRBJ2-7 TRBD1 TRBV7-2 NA CASSPGTGNPPYEQYF TGTGCCAGCAGCCCCGGGACAGGGAACCCCCCCTACGAGCAGTACTTC
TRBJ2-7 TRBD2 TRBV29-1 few CSVVASGEYEQYF TGCAGCGTTGTTGCTAGCGGGGAGTACGAGCAGTACTTC
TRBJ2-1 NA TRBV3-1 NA CASSHGNREQFF TGTGCCAGCAGCCACGGGAACAGAGAGCAGTTCTTC
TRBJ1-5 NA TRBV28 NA CASSLTQGGNQPQHF TGTGCCAGCAGTTTAACGCAGGGCGGCAATCAGCCCCAGCATTTT
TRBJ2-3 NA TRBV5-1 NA CATQFLGYGTDTQYF TGCGCCACCCAGTTCCTCGGGTATGGCACAGATACGCAGTATTTT
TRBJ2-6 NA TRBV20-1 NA CSALEGEYSGANVLTF TGCAGTGCCCTCGAAGGGGAGTACTCTGGGGCCAACGTCCTGACTTTC
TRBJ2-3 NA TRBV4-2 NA CASSQESARSDTQYF TGTGCCAGCAGCCAAGAATCTGCACGATCAGATACGCAGTATTTT
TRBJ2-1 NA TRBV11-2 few CASSLPIGEPYNEQFF TGTGCCAGCAGCCTCCCCATCGGGGAACCCTACAATGAGCAGTTCTTC
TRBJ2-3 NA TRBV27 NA CASRNRLRGDTQYF TGTGCCAGCAGAAACCGACTACGGGGAGATACGCAGTATTTT
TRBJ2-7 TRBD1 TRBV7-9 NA CASGDRGGYEQYF TGTGCCAGCGGGGACAGGGGTGGGTACGAGCAGTACTTC
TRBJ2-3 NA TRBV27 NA CASSFISTYTQYF TGTGCCAGCAGTTTCATCTCCACATATACGCAGTATTTT
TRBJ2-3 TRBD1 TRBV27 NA CASSSPGTDYSNTQYF TGTGCCAGCAGTTCCCCCGGGACAGACTATTCTAATACGCAGTATTTT
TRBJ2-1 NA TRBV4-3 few CASSQGSGTAYNEQFF TGCGCCAGCAGCCAAGGATCCGGGACGGCGTACAATGAGCAGTTCTTC
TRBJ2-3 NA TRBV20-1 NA CSAHLVPDTQYF TGCAGTGCTCACTTAGTGCCAGATACGCAGTATTTT
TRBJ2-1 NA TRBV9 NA CASSVEVNEQFF TGTGCCAGCAGCGTAGAAGTCAATGAGCAGTTCTTC
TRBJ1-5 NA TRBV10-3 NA CATAHDGASQPQHF TGTGCCACCGCTCATGATGGTGCAAGTCAGCCCCAGCATTTT
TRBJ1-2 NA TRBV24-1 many CATTNRGYTF TGTGCCACCACTAATCGGGGCTACACCTTC
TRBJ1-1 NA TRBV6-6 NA CASSYVQGRTEAFF TGTGCCAGCAGTTACGTCCAGGGCCGGACTGAAGCTTTCTTT
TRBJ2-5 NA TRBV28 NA CASSSWREDQETQYF TGTGCCAGCAGCTCCTGGAGGGAGGATCAGGAGACCCAGTACTTC
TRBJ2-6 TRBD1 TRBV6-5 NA CASSYETGGAGANVLTF TGTGCCAGCAGTTACGAGACAGGGGGCGCTGGGGCCAACGTCCTGACTTTC
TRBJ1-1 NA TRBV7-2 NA CASEPPGTEAFF TGTGCCAGCGAGCCGCCTGGCACTGAAGCTTTCTTT
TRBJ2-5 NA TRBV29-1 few CSVAPSGQETQYF TGCAGCGTTGCCCCATCCGGCCAAGAGACCCAGTACTTC
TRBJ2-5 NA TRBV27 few CASSFFGGRETQYF TGTGCCAGCAGTTTTTTTGGGGGCAGAGAGACCCAGTACTTC
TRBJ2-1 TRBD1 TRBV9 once CASQPPSGGPYNEQFF TGTGCCAGCCAGCCCCCCTCAGGGGGCCCCTACAATGAGCAGTTCTTC
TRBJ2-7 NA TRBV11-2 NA CASSFFSGKPREQYF TGTGCCAGCAGCTTTTTTTCAGGGAAGCCACGCGAGCAGTACTTC
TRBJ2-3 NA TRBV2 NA CASSEFAGLSTDTQYF TGTGCCAGCAGTGAGTTTGCGGGACTTAGCACAGATACGCAGTATTTT
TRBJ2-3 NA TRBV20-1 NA CSASPTPGEFGTDTQYF TGCAGTGCTAGCCCGACCCCCGGGGAATTCGGCACGGATACGCAGTATTTT
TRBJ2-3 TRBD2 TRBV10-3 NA CAISENLAGGDTQYF TGTGCCATCAGTGAAAACCTAGCGGGGGGAGATACGCAGTATTTT
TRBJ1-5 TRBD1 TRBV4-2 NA CASSQAEQGTNQPQHF TGTGCCAGCAGCCAGGCTGAACAGGGGACAAATCAGCCCCAGCATTTT
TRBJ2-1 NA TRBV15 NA CATKAEVASSYNEQFF TGTGCCACCAAAGCAGAAGTCGCCAGCTCCTACAATGAGCAGTTCTTC
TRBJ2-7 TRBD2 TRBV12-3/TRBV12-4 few CASSASGRRASYEQYF TGTGCCAGCAGTGCTAGCGGGAGGCGTGCTTCCTACGAGCAGTACTTC
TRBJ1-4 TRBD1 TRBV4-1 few CASSQTTGTGGNEKLFF TGCGCCAGCAGCCAAACAACCGGGACAGGGGGAAATGAAAAACTGTTTTTT
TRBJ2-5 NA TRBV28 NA CASSLPDAYEQYF TGTGCCAGCAGTTTACCTGACGCCTACGAACAGTACTTC
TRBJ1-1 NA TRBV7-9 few CASSLATSEAFF TGTGCCAGCAGCTTGGCTACTTCTGAAGCTTTCTTT
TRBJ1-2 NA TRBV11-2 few CASSLVGFGYTF TGTGCCAGCAGCTTAGTAGGGTTTGGCTACACCTTC
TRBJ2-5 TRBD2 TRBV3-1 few CASSPERERQETQYF TGTGCCAGCAGCCCCGAGCGGGAGAGACAAGAGACCCAGTACTTC
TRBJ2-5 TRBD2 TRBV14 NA CASSQRWGAGALQETQYF TGTGCCAGCAGCCAAAGGTGGGGAGCGGGAGCACTCCAAGAGACCCAGTACTTC
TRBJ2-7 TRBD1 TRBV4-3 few CASSQPYRQGTYEQYF TGCGCCAGCAGCCAACCTTACAGACAGGGGACGTACGAGCAGTACTTC